The rows below give T cell receptor beta chains drawn from one sample of a study of T cells after posttransplantation cyclophosphamide. Produced via immunoSEQ multiplex PCR; TCRdb's table is partial and in-frame only. The sample shows about 19,000 clones, nearly 99% of them seen only once. The specimen was naive CD4+ T cells sorted from PBMCs. The receptors were sampled from a man aged 35-49 years in good health, CMV-negative, and a related stem cell transplant donor. Each CDR3 is given with its conserved first and last residue. A D gene is named only where the DNA matches it firmly. Clone size is stated in some rows and not others, as once, few, many or a class when expanded.

j_call v_call clone_size d_call cdr3_aa cdr3_nt
TRBJ2-1 TRBV28 once TRBD1 CASRETGVRNEQFF TGTGCCAGCAGAGAGACAGGGGTGAGGAATGAGCAGTTCTTC
TRBJ2-3 TRBV6-6 NA NA CASSYSIARGDTQYF TGTGCCAGCAGTTACTCGATAGCAAGGGGAGATACGCAGTATTTT
TRBJ2-5 TRBV2 NA TRBD1 CASSLDRVVETQYF TGTGCCAGCAGCCTGGACAGGGTCGTGGAGACCCAGTACTTC
TRBJ2-7 TRBV7-2 NA TRBD2 CASSRLGTSGYEQYF TGTGCCAGCAGCCGACTAGGGACTAGCGGCTACGAGCAGTACTTC
TRBJ2-5 TRBV5-1 NA TRBD1 CASSFHFGTGLRETQYF TGCGCCAGCAGCTTCCATTTTGGGACAGGGTTGAGGGAGACCCAGTACTTC
TRBJ1-1 TRBV5-4 NA TRBD1 CASSWGQDMGAFF TGTGCCAGCAGCTGGGGACAGGACATGGGAGCTTTCTTT
TRBJ2-7 TRBV5-1 NA TRBD1 CASSLTTGDWDF TGCGCCAGCAGCTTAACTACAGGGGATTGGGACTTC
TRBJ1-1 TRBV5-1 NA TRBD1 CASSFRTGGDTEAFF TGCGCCAGCAGCTTTAGGACAGGGGGGGACACTGAAGCTTTCTTT
TRBJ2-1 TRBV28 NA TRBD2 CASMRLAGARSYNEQFF TGTGCCAGCATGCGACTAGCGGGAGCCAGGTCCTACAATGAGCAGTTCTTC
TRBJ2-1 TRBV6-1 NA NA CASSELANSYNEQFF TGTGCCAGCAGTGAGCTTGCGAACTCCTACAATGAGCAGTTCTTC
TRBJ2-5 TRBV7-7 NA NA CASSLGGGKQETQYF TGTGCCAGCAGCCTAGGAGGCGGGAAACAAGAGACCCAGTACTTC
TRBJ2-7 TRBV11-2 NA TRBD1 CASSPPGQGVNEQYF TGTGCCAGCAGCCCTCCGGGACAGGGTGTAAACGAGCAGTACTTC
TRBJ1-1 TRBV27 NA TRBD1 CASSRDREAEAFF TGTGCCAGCAGTCGCGACAGGGAGGCTGAAGCTTTCTTT
TRBJ2-7 TRBV29-1 NA TRBD1 CSAERPQGASYEQYF TGCAGCGCCGAACGGCCACAGGGGGCTTCCTACGAGCAGTACTTC
TRBJ2-7 TRBV7-9 NA NA CASTRGSAAYEQYF TGTGCCAGCACCCGGGGGTCGGCGGCCTACGAGCAGTACTTC
TRBJ2-7 TRBV7-2 NA NA CASSPPDSPYEQYF TGTGCCAGCAGCCCCCCGGACTCCCCCTACGAGCAGTACTTC
TRBJ1-4 TRBV11-2 NA NA CASSLLGAGDEKLFF TGTGCCAGCAGCTTACTGGGAGCAGGGGATGAAAAACTGTTTTTT
TRBJ2-1 TRBV13 NA TRBD2 CASSYIAGLSYNEQFF TGTGCCAGCAGTTATATAGCGGGACTCTCCTACAATGAGCAGTTCTTC
TRBJ2-2 TRBV7-2 NA TRBD2 CASSSGTRGPRELFF TGTGCCAGCAGCTCCGGGACTAGAGGACCCCGGGAGCTGTTTTTT
TRBJ1-1 TRBV30 NA NA CAWSVHSGLYGKPEAFF TGTGCCTGGAGTGTACATTCAGGGCTTTATGGTAAGCCTGAAGCTTTCTTT
TRBJ2-3 TRBV5-4 NA NA CASSLASLDTQYF TGTGCCAGCAGCTTGGCTTCGTTAGATACGCAGTATTTT
TRBJ2-7 TRBV13 NA NA CASSASGFGYEQYF TGTGCCAGCAGCGCGAGTGGGTTCGGGTACGAGCAGTACTTC
TRBJ1-5 TRBV19 NA NA CASRGSLNQPQHF TGTGCCAGTAGGGGCAGCCTTAATCAGCCCCAGCATTTT
TRBJ2-3 TRBV2 NA TRBD2 CASSSLAGETDTQYF TGTGCCAGCAGTTCCTTAGCGGGAGAGACAGATACGCAGTATTTT
TRBJ2-1 TRBV7-3 NA NA CASSLTRDNEQFF TGTGCCAGCAGCTTAACTAGAGACAATGAGCAGTTCTTC
TRBJ2-1 TRBV10-3 NA NA CAIWVGASDNEQFF TGTGCCATCTGGGTAGGAGCGAGCGACAATGAGCAGTTCTTC
TRBJ1-4 TRBV6-4 once TRBD1 CASSVDRNEKLFF TGTGCCAGCAGCGTGGACAGGAATGAAAAACTGTTTTTT
TRBJ2-7 TRBV20-1 NA NA CSAPRGDEQYF TGCAGTGCTCCAAGGGGTGACGAGCAGTACTTC